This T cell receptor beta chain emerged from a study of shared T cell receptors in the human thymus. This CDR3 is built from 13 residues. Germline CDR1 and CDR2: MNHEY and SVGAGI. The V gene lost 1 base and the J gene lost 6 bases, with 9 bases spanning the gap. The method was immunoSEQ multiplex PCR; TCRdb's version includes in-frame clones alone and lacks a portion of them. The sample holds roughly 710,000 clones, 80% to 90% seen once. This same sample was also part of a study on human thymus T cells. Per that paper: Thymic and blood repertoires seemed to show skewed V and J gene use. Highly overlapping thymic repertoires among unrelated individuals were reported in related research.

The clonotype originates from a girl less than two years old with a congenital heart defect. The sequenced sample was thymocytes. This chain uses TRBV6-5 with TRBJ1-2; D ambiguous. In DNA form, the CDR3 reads TGTGCCAGCAGTTACTACCCCGGGAATGGCTACACCTTC. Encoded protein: CASSYYPGNGYTF.